Listed here are 23 T cell receptor beta chains from one sample, sequenced in a study of blood T cell repertoires in COVID-19. Sequencing was performed with immunoSEQ multiplex PCR; in TCRdb, only in-frame clones are kept and a portion is missing. The sample has about 330,000 clones, around 90% seen once. The sequencing sample was made of peripheral blood. The receptors were gathered from a man aged 30 to 39 with COVID-19, enrolled during active disease.

This chain connects TRBV7-2 to TRBJ1-2; 12 bases are shared with TRBD1. Germline CDR1 and CDR2: SGHTA and FQGNSA. With 5 bases clipped from V and 8 bases from J, the junction kept 6 bases outside the gene matches. The CDR3 covers 14 residues. CDR3 loop: CASSVGTGGLGYTF. CDR3 nucleotide sequence: TGTGCCAGCAGCGTCGGGACAGGGGGCCTAGGCTACACCTTC.

This clone was detected only a few times. The chain uses TRBV6-2 or TRBV6-3 and TRBJ2-7; TRBD2 aligns across 10 bases. This CDR3 is built from 18 residues. Germline CDR1 MNHEY, CDR2 SVGEGT. J was trimmed by 2 bases and V by 0 bases; bases with no gene match: 10. The CDR3 here is CASSYSVELAGKPYEQYF. The CDR3 nucleotides are TGTGCCAGCAGTTACTCCGTCGAACTAGCGGGGAAACCCTACGAGCAGTACTTC.

The V and J genes are TRBV5-1 and TRBJ2-1, with TRBD2 identical over 11 bases. The trim removed 4 bases at V and 5 bases at J, leaving 5 bases unmatched. CDR1 is SGHRS, CDR2 YFSETQ, per germline. The CDR3 is 15 amino acids. The CDR3 protein is CASSKTGLADNEQFF. CDR3 nucleotide sequence: TGCGCCAGCAGCAAGACGGGACTAGCGGACAATGAGCAGTTCTTC.

This clone was recorded many times. The V call is TRBV4-3, the J call TRBJ2-3; 7 nucleotides align to TRBD2. The CDR3 covers 18 residues. Per the germline V gene, CDR1 is LGHNA and CDR2 is YSLEER. J was trimmed by 2 bases and V by 1 base; bases with no gene match: 12. CDR3 in amino acids: CASSQASGGFHSTDTQYF. The CDR3 bases are TGCGCCAGCAGCCAAGCGTCGGGGGGATTCCACTCCACAGATACGCAGTATTTT.

This chain connects TRBV7-9 to TRBJ1-1; possibly TRBD1 for D (5 bases). Deletions cut 3 bases from V and 8 bases from J, with 22 bases between. The CDR3 is 16 amino acids. From germline, CDR1 is SEHNR and CDR2 FQNEAQ (reference sequence). The CDR3 nucleotides are TGTGCCAGCAGCTTTCCCATTTCCAGGGATGTGTCCGAAGCTTTCTTT. Encoded protein: CASSFPISRDVSEAFF.

The genes are TRBV21-1 and TRBJ2-1; whether TRBD2, the table's D call, matches the DNA was not checked. TRBV21-1 represents a pseudogene. The CDR3 has 15 amino acids. In DNA, the CDR3 is TGTGCCAGCAGCAAAGGGAGGTGGGCTAGCGGGGAGCAGTTCTTC. Its protein is CASSKGRWASGEQFF.

J is TRBJ1-6 and V is TRBV30; TRBD1 aligns across 9 bases. Germline assignment: CDR1 GTSNPN and CDR2 SVGIG (reference sequence). This CDR3 has 15 amino acids. Unmatched junction bases numbered 7, after V lost 2 bases and J lost 8 bases. For the CDR3, the DNA is TGTGCCTGGAGTACCACAGGGGGCGGGCATTCACCCCTCCACTTT. It specifies CAWSTTGGGHSPLHF.

This clone appeared a single time. This chain uses TRBV18 with TRBJ1-2, with 8 bases fitting TRBD1. The CDR3 length is 16 residues. The J segment lost 6 bases and the V segment lost 6 bases, leaving 15 bases of the junction unmatched. CDR1 and CDR2 from the germline V gene are KGHSH and LQKENI. The CDR3: CASSLVPGQAWDGYTF. The CDR3 nucleotides are TGTGCCAGCTCCCTCGTCCCGGGACAGGCCTGGGATGGCTACACCTTC.

This clone was observed a handful of times. V usage is TRBV5-4 and J usage is TRBJ1-3; D might be TRBD1 (6 bases). Germline V gene data show CDR1 as SGHNT and CDR2 as YYREEE (reference sequence). The germline V and J ends were trimmed by 4 bases and 1 base, with 12 bases remaining between them. This CDR3 region has 15 residues. CDR3: CASSGRGLSGNTIYF. The CDR3 DNA is TGTGCCAGCAGCGGGAGGGGGTTATCTGGAAACACCATATATTTT.

The V call is TRBV6-5, the J call TRBJ2-7; D remains ambiguous. Trimming took 5 bases from V and 3 from J, leaving 11 bases between them. The CDR3 loop spans 13 amino acids. The germline V gene has CDR1 MNHEY and CDR2 SVGAGI. CDR3 amino acids: CASSRWAVYEQYF. CDR3 nucleotide sequence: TGTGCCAGCAGTCGGTGGGCCGTCTACGAGCAGTACTTC.

This clone has more than one count but fewer than ten. This chain uses TRBV18 with TRBJ2-7; maybe TRBD1 (6 bases). Trimming shortened V by 0 bases and J by 6 bases, and 6 bases separated the two germline ends. Per the germline V gene, CDR1 is KGHSH and CDR2 is LQKENI. The CDR3 is made up of 12 amino acids. CDR3: CASSPPGAEQYF. In DNA, the CDR3 is TGTGCCAGCTCACCACCGGGGGCCGAGCAGTACTTC.

This clone was observed once. The chain recombines TRBV19 with TRBJ1-5; D is unresolved. V lost 2 bases and J 2 bases, leaving 4 bases between the germline ends. Per the germline V gene, CDR1 is LNHDA and CDR2 is SQIVND (reference sequence). The CDR3 is 13 residues long. For the CDR3, the DNA is TGTGCCAGTAGTATAACAGGCAATCAGCCCCAGCATTTT. This translates into CASSITGNQPQHF.

V is TRBV19 and J is TRBJ2-3, with TRBD2 as a possible D gene (5 bases). Germline V gene sequence: CDR1 LNHDA, CDR2 SQIVND (reference sequence). The CDR3 length is 14 residues. V lost 6 bases and J lost 7, with 17 bases in between. The CDR3 reads CASSPGSPSNTQYF. DNA of the CDR3: TGTGCCAGTAGCCCGGGATCTCCCTCCAATACGCAGTATTTT.

The chain employs TRBV9 and TRBJ2-1; D is undetermined. CDR3 length: 15 residues. Germline CDR1 is SGDLS and CDR2 is YYNGEE. Trimming pared 3 bases from V and 2 bases from J, leaving 12 bases between. The CDR3, as DNA: TGTGCCAGCAGCGGATCCGGTTTCCCCTACAATGAGCAGTTCTTC. It codes for CASSGSGFPYNEQFF.

The chain joins TRBV5-1 to TRBJ1-5; D perhaps matches TRBD1 (5 bases). CDR3 length: 17 residues. Trimming removed 3 bases at V and 4 bases at J, with 20 bases between. Germline V gene sequence: CDR1 SGHRS, CDR2 YFSETQ. The CDR3 region is CASSWDKNGAGNQPQHF. The DNA for the CDR3 is TGCGCCAGCAGCTGGGATAAGAATGGGGCTGGAAATCAGCCCCAGCATTTT.

CDR3: CASSLTGREYF. The CDR3 DNA sequence: TGTGCCAGCAGCCTAACTGGGCGGGAGTACTTC. The rearrangement links TRBV12-3 or TRBV12-4 to TRBJ2-7, with D possibly TRBD2 on 5 matching bases. Trimming removed 6 bases at V and 11 bases at J, with 14 bases between. The CDR3 sequence is 11 residues long.

This chain joins TRBV7-2 and TRBJ2-3; 9 positions match TRBD2. The CDR3 runs 14 residues. Germline V lookup: CDR1 SGHTA, CDR2 FQGNSA. With V trimmed by 2 bases and J by 4 bases, 1 base remained unmatched. As DNA, the CDR3 is TGTGCCAGCAGCTTAATAGCGGGGGCAGATACGCAGTATTTT. It is translated as CASSLIAGADTQYF.

The CDR3 DNA reads as TGTGCCAGCAGTTCCACGGACAGCTCCTACGAGCAGTACTTC. This gives the protein CASSSTDSSYEQYF. This chain joins TRBV6-5 and TRBJ2-7; the D gene is possibly TRBD1 (6 bases). Trimming took 4 bases from V and 0 from J, leaving 10 bases between them. Germline V gives CDR1 MNHEY, CDR2 SVGAGI. The CDR3 is 14 amino acids.

The rearrangement joins TRBV27 to TRBJ2-1, with D possibly being TRBD1 (5 bases). Looked up from germline, CDR1 is MNHEY and CDR2 is SMNVEV (reference sequence). The CDR3 extends over 13 amino acids. The V end was cut by 3 bases, the J end by 9 bases, with 12 bases between. CDR3 sequence (DNA): TGTGCCAGCAGTTTGAAAGGGGCGTTTGAGCAGTTCTTC. Its protein product is CASSLKGAFEQFF.

This clone was found a few times. One end of the junction varies from germline; a read error may be responsible. J is TRBJ1-1 and V is TRBV7-3, with 7 bases aligning to TRBD1. The CDR3 spans 15 residues. CDR1 is SGHTA, CDR2 FQGTGA, per germline. CDR3 bases: TGTGCCAGCAGCCTAACACAGGCAGGGGGCACTGAAGCTTTCTTT. This sequence encodes CASSLTQAGGTEAFF.

This rearrangement joins TRBV5-1 to TRBJ2-1; 8 nucleotides agree with TRBD2. The CDR3 consists of 17 residues. Germline V gene sequence: CDR1 SGHRS, CDR2 YFSETQ. V lost 6 bases to trimming and J lost 0 bases; unmatched junction nucleotides: 11. CDR3 coding DNA: TGCGCCAGCACGGCCTCGAGCGGGGGTTCCTCCTACAATGAGCAGTTCTTC. It codes for CASTASSGGSSYNEQFF.

V is TRBV18 and J is TRBJ2-1, with D tentatively TRBD2 (5 bases). V lost 8 bases and J 4 bases, leaving 18 bases between the germline ends. CDR1 and CDR2 (germline): KGHSH, LQKENI. CDR3 length: 15 amino acids. The chain's CDR3 is CASHHGRLTYNEQFF. The DNA of the CDR3 is TGTGCCAGCCACCACGGGCGACTAACTTACAATGAGCAGTTCTTC.

The gene calls are TRBV14 and TRBJ2-5, with D tentatively TRBD1 (7 bases). Germline CDR1 is SGHDN and CDR2 is FVKESK. The CDR3 extends over 19 amino acids. V lost 1 base and J lost 1, with 22 bases in between. The CDR3 reads CASSQGMGFWRDSQETQYF. As DNA, the CDR3 is TGTGCCAGCAGCCAAGGTATGGGATTTTGGCGGGACAGCCAAGAGACCCAGTACTTC.